The 27 T cell receptor beta chains given below trace back to one sample, sequenced in a study of blood T cell repertoires in COVID-19. Produced via immunoSEQ multiplex PCR; TCRdb's table is partial and in-frame only. Of under 55,000 clones in the sample, 70% to 85% were seen once. The sample taken for sequencing was peripheral blood. The receptor source for this set is a human donor in a cohort sampled during active COVID-19.

The chain links TRBV5-1 to TRBJ1-6; D ambiguous. This CDR3 comprises 15 residues. Germline assignment: CDR1 SGHRS and CDR2 YFSETQ. The V and J ends lost 7 bases and 4 bases respectively, with 15 bases between them. For the CDR3, the DNA is TGCGCCAGCCGCAGCGAACCAAATTATAATTCACCCCTCCACTTT. Translated: CASRSEPNYNSPLHF.

The V gene is TRBV3-1 (or the pseudogene TRBV3-2), the J gene TRBJ2-3; D not certain. Trimming removed 0 bases at V and 7 bases at J, with 11 bases between. The CDR3 loop spans 14 amino acids. Germline CDR1 is LGHDT and CDR2 is YNNKEL (reference sequence). The CDR3 here is CASSQDLVSHTQYF. The CDR3 nucleotides are TGTGCCAGCAGCCAAGATCTAGTCAGTCATACGCAGTATTTT.

The chain joins TRBV11-3 to TRBJ2-3, with TRBD2 as a possible D gene (5 bases). CDR3 length equals 15 residues. Trimming took 5 bases from V and 0 from J, leaving 12 bases between them. The germline CDR1 and CDR2 sequences are SGHNT and YENEEA. CDR3: CASSLGVLSTDTQYF. The CDR3 DNA reads TGTGCCAGCAGCCTCGGGGTCCTCAGCACAGATACGCAGTATTTT.

Only a few counts were recorded for this clone. J is TRBJ2-7 and V is TRBV28, with 10 bases fitting TRBD1. This CDR3 is built from 14 residues. The trim removed 5 bases at V and 5 bases at J, leaving 6 bases unmatched. In germline, CDR1 is MDHEN, CDR2 SYDVKM. The CDR3 reads CASSPGTGVNEQYF. CDR3 nucleotide sequence: TGTGCCAGCAGTCCCGGGACAGGGGTCAACGAGCAGTACTTC. The whole variable domain, filled in from reference TRBV28 and TRBJ2-7, reads DVKVTQSSRYLVKRTGEKVFLECVQDMDHENMFWYRQDPGLGLRLIYFSYDVKMKEKGDIPEGYSVSREKKERFSLILESASTNQTSMYLCASSPGTGVNEQYFGPGTRLTVT.

In its sample, this clone was seen once. The V call is TRBV19, the J call TRBJ1-3; 7 bases match TRBD1. With 6 bases clipped from V and 1 base from J, the junction kept 9 bases outside the gene matches. Germline CDR1 LNHDA, CDR2 SQIVND (reference sequence). This CDR3 has 16 residues. CDR3 loop: CASRTTGLASGNTIYF. CDR3 coding DNA: TGTGCCAGTAGAACGACAGGGCTTGCGTCTGGAAACACCATATATTTT.

V is TRBV28 and J is TRBJ1-2; TRBD1 agrees at 9 bases. V dropped 6 bases and J dropped 5; count of bases not matched to a gene: 7. This CDR3 contains 14 residues. Germline CDR1 and CDR2: MDHEN and SYDVKM. The CDR3 sequence: CASSLTQGAYGYTF. The CDR3 DNA follows: TGTGCCAGCAGCTTAACACAGGGGGCTTATGGCTACACCTTC.

This sequence joins TRBV5-5 and TRBJ1-4, with D possibly TRBD1 on 6 matching bases. CDR3 size: 16 residues. The germline V gene encodes CDR1 SGHKS and CDR2 YYEKEE (reference sequence). V was pared by 2 bases and J by 3 bases, with 14 bases between. The CDR3 DNA sequence: TGTGCCAGCAGCTTATTTACAGGGAACCCTAATGAAAAACTGTTTTTT. Protein product: CASSLFTGNPNEKLFF.

This chain uses TRBV30 with TRBJ1-1; the D gene is possibly TRBD1 (5 bases). Trimming removed 1 base at V and 1 base at J, with 10 bases between. Germline-derived CDR1 and CDR2 are GTSNPN and SVGIG (reference sequence). The CDR3 sequence is 14 residues long. The CDR3 DNA sequence: TGTGCCTGGAGTGAGTACAGGAGGAACACTGAAGCTTTCTTT. Protein product: CAWSEYRRNTEAFF. Full variable domain (missing parts from reference TRBV30 and TRBJ1-1): SQTIHQWPATLVQPVGSPLSLECTVEGTSNPNLYWYRQAAGRGLQLLFYSVGIGQISSEVPQNLSASRPQDRQFILSSKKLLLSDSGFYLCAWSEYRRNTEAFFGQGTRLTVV.

CDR3 loop: CASSPQGAFEKLFF. The CDR3 nucleotides read TGTGCCAGCAGCCCACAGGGGGCTTTTGAAAAACTGTTTTTT. This sequence joins TRBV6-6 and TRBJ1-4; 9 bases are a match to TRBD1. The CDR3 has 14 residues. Per germline, CDR1 MNHNY and CDR2 SVGAGI (reference sequence). The V segment lost 6 bases and the J segment 7 bases; nucleotides outside the gene matches: 6.

This chain connects TRBV12-5 to TRBJ1-1; 9 nucleotides align to TRBD1. Per the germline V gene, CDR1 is LGHNT and CDR2 is FRNRAP. The length of the CDR3 is 15 residues. After removal of 7 bases from V and 0 bases from J, the junction contained 6 bases not matched to a gene. The CDR3: CASALGTGMNTEAFF. The CDR3 DNA reads TGTGCTAGTGCCTTGGGGACAGGGATGAACACTGAAGCTTTCTTT.

The table lists this clone with a count of one. The chain has TRBV12-3 or TRBV12-4 and TRBJ1-2; D is perhaps TRBD1 (5 bases). The germline V and J ends were trimmed by 6 bases and 6 bases, with 14 bases remaining between them. CDR3 length: 13 residues. The CDR3 coding sequence is TGTGCCAGCAGGATCGACAGTAATCATGGCTACACCTTC. It encodes CASRIDSNHGYTF.

This chain uses TRBV19 with TRBJ1-2; D is unclear. The ends were cut back, 3 bases at V and 6 bases at J, with 14 bases in the middle. This CDR3 has 14 amino acids. Germline V gene sequence: CDR1 LNHDA, CDR2 SQIVND (reference sequence). The CDR3 region is CASSIFPFIDGYTF. CDR3 DNA: TGTGCCAGTAGTATCTTCCCGTTTATCGATGGCTACACCTTC.

The chain is built from TRBV5-6 and TRBJ2-6; D not resolved. CDR3 size: 14 residues. Germline assignment: CDR1 SGHDT and CDR2 YYEEEE. Trimming took 4 bases from V and 0 from J, leaving 5 bases between them. The CDR3 is CASSHNSGANVLTF. CDR3 nucleotide sequence: TGTGCCAGCAGCCACAACTCTGGGGCCAACGTCCTGACTTTC.

The V call is TRBV7-2, the J call TRBJ1-2, with a possible D match to TRBD1 (5 bases). The ends were cut back, 4 bases at V and 5 bases at J, with 8 bases in the middle. Germline CDR1 and CDR2: SGHTA and FQGNSA. The CDR3 consists of 12 residues. The CDR3 loop reads CASSSQGYGYTF. The CDR3 nucleotides are TGTGCCAGCAGCTCCCAGGGATATGGCTACACCTTC.

The DNA of the CDR3 is TGCGCCAGCAGCTTGGCCGGCACAGGGGGCGCAAATGAAAAACTGTTTTTT. Translating gives CASSLAGTGGANEKLFF. This chain connects TRBV5-1 to TRBJ1-4; 9 bases are shared with TRBD1. Germline loops: CDR1 SGHRS, CDR2 YFSETQ. The CDR3 loop spans 17 amino acids. V trimming: 0 bases; J trimming: 5 bases; junction bases outside the gene matches: 8.

The rearrangement uses TRBV7-7 and TRBJ2-5; tentatively, D is TRBD2 (5 bases). The germline CDR1 and CDR2 sequences are SSHAT and FNYEAQ (reference sequence). Trimming removed 0 bases from V and 1 base from J, with 9 bases in between. The CDR3 spans 15 residues. The DNA for the CDR3 is TGTGCCAGCAGCTTAGCCCGGGGAGTCCAAGAGACCCAGTACTTC. It codes for CASSLARGVQETQYF.

This sequence joins TRBV6-2 or TRBV6-3 and TRBJ2-3; D is perhaps TRBD2 (5 bases). V shed 2 bases and J shed 6 bases, with 12 bases lying between them. Germline CDR1 is MNHEY and CDR2 is SVGEGT. CDR3 length equals 14 residues. The CDR3 sequence is CASSYGSLGDTQYF. The CDR3 nucleotides are TGTGCCAGCAGTTACGGGAGCCTGGGGGATACGCAGTATTTT.

The rearrangement links TRBV10-3 to TRBJ2-1; 10 bases are a match to TRBD1. Losses at the gene ends were 2 bases for V and 8 bases for J; bases not matched to a gene: 12. The germline V gene has CDR1 ENHRY and CDR2 SYGVKD. This CDR3 has 17 residues. The CDR3 DNA sequence: TGTGCCATCAGTGAGGGGAGTGGGACAGGGGTTGTCGATGAGCAGTTCTTC. This gives the protein CAISEGSGTGVVDEQFF.

The chain has TRBV5-6 and TRBJ2-7, with 11 positions matching TRBD1. Germline CDR1 SGHDT, CDR2 YYEEEE. The J segment lost 5 bases and the V segment lost 3 bases, leaving 7 bases of the junction unmatched. The CDR3 extends over 15 amino acids. This CDR3 is CASSSGTGGVHEQYF. The CDR3 bases are TGTGCCAGCAGCTCCGGGACAGGGGGTGTACACGAGCAGTACTTC. Based on the CDR3 plus reference TRBV5-6 and TRBJ2-7, the full variable domain is DAGVTQSPTHLIKTRGQQVTLRCSPKSGHDTVSWYQQALGQGPQFIFQYYEEEERQRGNFPDRFSGHQFPNYSSELNVNALLLGDSALYLCASSSGTGGVHEQYFGPGTRLTVT.

The gene calls are TRBV6-1 and TRBJ1-2; 8 nucleotides line up with TRBD1. From germline, CDR1 is MNHNS and CDR2 SASEGT. J lost 8 bases, V lost 0 bases, and 8 bases had no gene match. The CDR3 length is 15 residues. CDR3 bases: TGTGCCAGCAGTGAAGCGCTTCAGGGGGCGCGGGGCTACACCTTC. It specifies CASSEALQGARGYTF.

Only one count was recorded for this clone. V gene TRBV11-3 combines with J gene TRBJ2-1; 7 positions match TRBD2. The ends lost 1 base at V and 4 bases at J; junction bases unmatched: 7. Germline CDR1 is SGHNT and CDR2 is YENEEA. The CDR3 extends over 16 amino acids. For the CDR3, the DNA is TGTGCCAGCAGCTTAGCCGGGGCTAGCGGATACAATGAGCAGTTCTTC. It translates to CASSLAGASGYNEQFF.

This rearrangement joins TRBV28 to TRBJ1-5; 9 bases match TRBD1. The germline V gene has CDR1 MDHEN and CDR2 SYDVKM. Trimming removed 3 bases from V and 6 bases from J; junction bases left unmatched: 6. CDR3 length equals 15 residues. The CDR3 DNA is TGTGCCAGCAGTTTCGGACAGGGGCAAATTCAGCCCCAGCATTTT. This codes for CASSFGQGQIQPQHF.

V and J are TRBV2 and TRBJ1-2, with TRBD1 identical over 9 bases. V shed 5 bases and J 7 bases; nucleotides not matched to a gene: 8. Germline V gene data show CDR1 as SNHLY and CDR2 as FYNNEI. The CDR3 contains 14 residues. CDR3 in amino acids: CASSPGQGVAGYTF. The CDR3 nucleotides read TGTGCCAGCAGTCCGGGACAGGGTGTGGCTGGCTACACCTTC.

This clone was detected a few times. V gene TRBV29-1 combines with J gene TRBJ1-5; 7 bases are shared with TRBD1. Germline loops: CDR1 SQVTM, CDR2 ANQGSEA. V lost 4 bases and J lost 3; bases outside the gene matches: 6. The CDR3 runs 14 residues. CDR3 sequence reads: CSVGETGYNQPQHF. Here the CDR3 DNA reads TGCAGCGTTGGCGAGACAGGGTACAATCAGCCCCAGCATTTT.

The count of this clone is one. This chain connects TRBV29-1 to TRBJ2-7; D call uncertain. Trimming took 4 bases from V and 2 from J, leaving 9 bases between them. The CDR3 totals 12 residues. Germline CDR1 SQVTM, CDR2 ANQGSEA. The CDR3 sequence: CSVGDGAYEQYF. Written as DNA, the CDR3 is TGCAGCGTTGGAGACGGTGCCTACGAGCAGTACTTC.

The chain is built from TRBV7-6 and TRBJ2-2; TRBD2 aligns across 7 bases. The trim removed 0 bases at V and 1 base at J, leaving 2 bases unmatched. CDR1 and CDR2 (germline): SGHVS, FNYEAQ. This CDR3 has 16 amino acids. The CDR3, as DNA: TGTGCCAGCAGCTTAGCCCCTAGCGGGAACACCGGGGAGCTGTTTTTT. Amino acids: CASSLAPSGNTGELFF.

This clone has just one count. The chain links TRBV7-2 to TRBJ2-1, with 11 bases identical to TRBD2. The CDR3 length is 16 residues. Germline CDR1 and CDR2: SGHTA and FQGNSA. The trim removed 5 bases at V and 4 bases at J, leaving 7 bases unmatched. The CDR3 sequence: CASSRTGTSGYNEQFF. The CDR3 nucleotides are TGTGCCAGCAGCCGTACCGGGACTAGCGGATACAATGAGCAGTTCTTC. Full variable domain (missing parts from reference TRBV7-2 and TRBJ2-1): GAGVSQSPSNKVTEKGKDVELRCDPISGHTALYWYRQSLGQGLEFLIYFQGNSAPDKSGLPSDRFSAERTGGSVSTLTIQRTQQEDSAVYLCASSRTGTSGYNEQFFGPGTRLTVL.